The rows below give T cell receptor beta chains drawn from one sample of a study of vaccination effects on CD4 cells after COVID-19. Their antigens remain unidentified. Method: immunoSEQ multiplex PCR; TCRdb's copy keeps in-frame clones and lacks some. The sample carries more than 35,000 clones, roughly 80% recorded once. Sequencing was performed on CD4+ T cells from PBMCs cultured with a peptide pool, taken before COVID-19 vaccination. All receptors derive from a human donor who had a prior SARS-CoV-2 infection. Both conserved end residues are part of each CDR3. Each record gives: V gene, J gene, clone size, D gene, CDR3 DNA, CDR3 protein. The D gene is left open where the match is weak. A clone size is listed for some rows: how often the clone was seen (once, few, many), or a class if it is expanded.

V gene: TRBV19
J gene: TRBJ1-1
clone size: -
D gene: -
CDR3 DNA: TGTGCCAGTAGAGCACCGGGAAACACTGAAGCTTTCTTT
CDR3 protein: CASRAPGNTEAFF

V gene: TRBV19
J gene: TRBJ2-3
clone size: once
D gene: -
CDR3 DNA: TGTGCCAGTAGCGGGGGGCCCAGCACAGATACGCAGTATTTT
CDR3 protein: CASSGGPSTDTQYF

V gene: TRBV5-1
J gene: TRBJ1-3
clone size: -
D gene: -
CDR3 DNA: TGCGCCAGCAGCTTGGCCAATCGGGGAAACACCATATATTTT
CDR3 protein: CASSLANRGNTIYF

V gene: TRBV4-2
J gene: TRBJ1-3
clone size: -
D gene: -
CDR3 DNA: TGTGCCAGCAGCCTAGGACTAGCTGGGGGCGGAAACACCATATATTTT
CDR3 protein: CASSLGLAGGGNTIYF

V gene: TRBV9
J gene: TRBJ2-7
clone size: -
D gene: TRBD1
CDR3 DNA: TGTGCCAGCAGCGTAGGTGGCAGGGGGCTCCCTTGGGACGAGCAGTACTTC
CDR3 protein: CASSVGGRGLPWDEQYF

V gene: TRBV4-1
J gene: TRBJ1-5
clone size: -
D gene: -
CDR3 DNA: TGCGCCAGCAGCCCTGAGGCATTTGATAGCAATCAGCCCCAGCATTTT
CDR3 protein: CASSPEAFDSNQPQHF

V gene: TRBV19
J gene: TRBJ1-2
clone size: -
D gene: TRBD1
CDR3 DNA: TGTGCCAGTAGTACATACCACAGGGGCGGTGGCTACACCTTC
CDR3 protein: CASSTYHRGGGYTF

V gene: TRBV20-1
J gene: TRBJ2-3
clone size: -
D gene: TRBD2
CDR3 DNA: TGCAGTGCTAGTGAAAGGTGGACTAGCGGGAGTTTGACAGATACGCAGTATTTT
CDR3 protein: CSASERWTSGSLTDTQYF

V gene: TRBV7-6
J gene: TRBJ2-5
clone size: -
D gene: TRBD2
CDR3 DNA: TGTGCCAGCAGCTTCTATCTAGCGGGAGGGGCAGAGACCCAGTACTTC
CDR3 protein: CASSFYLAGGAETQYF

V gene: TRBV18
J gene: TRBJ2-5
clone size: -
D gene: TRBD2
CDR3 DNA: TGTGCCAGCTCACCGAGGCGGGAGGGCCCGGGAGAGACCCAGTACTTC
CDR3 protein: CASSPRREGPGETQYF

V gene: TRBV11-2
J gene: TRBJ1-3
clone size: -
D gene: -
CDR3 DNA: TGTGCCAGCAGCCCCACCGTCGTCCCTGGAAACACCATATATTTT
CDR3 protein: CASSPTVVPGNTIYF

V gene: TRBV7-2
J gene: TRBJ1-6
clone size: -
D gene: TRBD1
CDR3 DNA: TGTGCCAGCAGCTTAGGGGCCGGAGGGACAGGGTGGTCACCCCTCCACTTT
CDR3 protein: CASSLGAGGTGWSPLHF

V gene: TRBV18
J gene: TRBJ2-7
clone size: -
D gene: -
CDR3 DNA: TGTGCCAGCTCACCTACTACCTTTAGCTCCTACGAGCAGTACTTC
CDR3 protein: CASSPTTFSSYEQYF

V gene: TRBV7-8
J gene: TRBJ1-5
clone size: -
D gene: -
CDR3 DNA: TGTGCCAGCAGCTCGGGACACCCTAGCAATCAGCCCCAGCATTTT
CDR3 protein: CASSSGHPSNQPQHF

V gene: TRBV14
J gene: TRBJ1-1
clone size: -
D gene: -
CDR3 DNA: TGTGCCAGCAGCCAAGATGTCCAGGGGCAAGCTTTCTTT
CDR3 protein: CASSQDVQGQAFF

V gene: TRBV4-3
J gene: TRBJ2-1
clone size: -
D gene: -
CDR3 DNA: TGCGCCAGCAGCCAAGAGCCCCTGTGGGTCAATGAGCAGTTCTTC
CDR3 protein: CASSQEPLWVNEQFF

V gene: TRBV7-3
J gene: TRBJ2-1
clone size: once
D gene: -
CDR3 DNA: TGTGCCAGCAGCTTATACCGAAGCAATGAGCAGTTCTTC
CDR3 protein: CASSLYRSNEQFF

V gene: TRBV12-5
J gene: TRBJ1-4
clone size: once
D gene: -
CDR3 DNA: TGTGCTGTAAAGGAGGGAACTAATGAAAAACTGTTTTTT
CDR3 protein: CAVKEGTNEKLFF

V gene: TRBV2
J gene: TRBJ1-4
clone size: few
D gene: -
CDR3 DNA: TGTGCCACCCAAGGGCGTGCGGGCGGTGAAAAACTGTTTTTT
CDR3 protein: CATQGRAGGEKLFF

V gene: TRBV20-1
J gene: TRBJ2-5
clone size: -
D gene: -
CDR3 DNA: TGCAGTGCTAGAGATATGGCAGGGGACTACTTC
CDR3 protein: CSARDMAGDYF

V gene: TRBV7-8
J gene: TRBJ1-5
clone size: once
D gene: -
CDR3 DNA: TGTGCCAGCAGCCGTTCTGTGCCCAGGGGCAATCAGCCCCAGCATTTT
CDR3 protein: CASSRSVPRGNQPQHF

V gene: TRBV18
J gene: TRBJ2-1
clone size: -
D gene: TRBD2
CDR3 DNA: TGTGCCAGCTCAATCAGGACTAGCGGGAGGTCCTCCTACAATGAGCAGTTCTTC
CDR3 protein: CASSIRTSGRSSYNEQFF

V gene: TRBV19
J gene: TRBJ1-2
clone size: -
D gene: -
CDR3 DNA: TGTGCCAGTAGCACAGGGCCCCGAAAGGGTGGCTACACCTTC
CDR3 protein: CASSTGPRKGGYTF

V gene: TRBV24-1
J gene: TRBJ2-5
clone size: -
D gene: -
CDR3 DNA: TGTGCCACCAGTGATAAAACAGAGACCCAGTACTTC
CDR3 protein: CATSDKTETQYF

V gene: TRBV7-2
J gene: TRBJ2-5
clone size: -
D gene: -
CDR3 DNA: TGTGCCAGCACCTTCAGCCCCAGGGAGACCCAGTACTTC
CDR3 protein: CASTFSPRETQYF

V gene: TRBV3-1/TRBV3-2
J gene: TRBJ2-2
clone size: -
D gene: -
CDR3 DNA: TGTGCCAGCAGCCTAACAGGGAACACCGGGGAGCTGTTTTTT
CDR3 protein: CASSLTGNTGELFF

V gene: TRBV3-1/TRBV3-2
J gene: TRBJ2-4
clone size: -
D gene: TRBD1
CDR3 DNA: TGTGCCAGCAGCCAAGATTGGGACAGGGCCCGATTTTTAGCCAAAAACATTCAGTACTTC
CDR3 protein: CASSQDWDRARFLAKNIQYF

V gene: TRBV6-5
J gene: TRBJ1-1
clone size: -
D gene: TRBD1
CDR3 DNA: TGTGCCAGCAGAGTTACAGGGGTGGGCACTGAAGCTTTCTTT
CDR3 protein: CASRVTGVGTEAFF

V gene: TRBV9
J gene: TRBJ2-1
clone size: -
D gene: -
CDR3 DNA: TGTGCCAGCAGCGTAGTCGGGGGACACAATGAGCAGTTCTTC
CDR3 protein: CASSVVGGHNEQFF

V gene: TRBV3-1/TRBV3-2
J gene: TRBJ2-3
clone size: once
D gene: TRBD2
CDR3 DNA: TGTGCCAGCAGCTATAGACTAGCGGGAGGCGGGGGGGCAGATACGCAGTATTTT
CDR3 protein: CASSYRLAGGGGADTQYF

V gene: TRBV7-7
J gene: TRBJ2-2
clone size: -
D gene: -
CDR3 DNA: TGTGCTAGCAGTCCAAATTCAGGGGTGATCGGGGAGCTGTTTTTT
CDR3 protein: CASSPNSGVIGELFF

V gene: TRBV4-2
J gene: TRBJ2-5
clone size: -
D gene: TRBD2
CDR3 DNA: TGTGCCAGCAGCCAGACTAGCTTGGCGTCAGAGACCCAGTACTTC
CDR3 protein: CASSQTSLASETQYF

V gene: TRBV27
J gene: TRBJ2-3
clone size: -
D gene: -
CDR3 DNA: TGTGCCAGCAGGCCTACAGGCGCCTCACACACAGATACGCAGTATTTT
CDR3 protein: CASRPTGASHTDTQYF

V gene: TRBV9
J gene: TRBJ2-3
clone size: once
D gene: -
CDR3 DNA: TGTGCCAGCAGCTCACGGGTTTTTGGGACCACAGATACGCAGTATTTT
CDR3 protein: CASSSRVFGTTDTQYF

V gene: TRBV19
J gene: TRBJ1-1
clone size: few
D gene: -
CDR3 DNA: TGTGCCAGCAGAGATATGAACACTGAAGCTTTCTTT
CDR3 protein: CASRDMNTEAFF

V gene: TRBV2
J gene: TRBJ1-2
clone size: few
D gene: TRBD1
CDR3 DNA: TGTGCCAGCAGTTCGCCGGGACAGGGTCTTTGGGGCTACACCTTC
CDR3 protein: CASSSPGQGLWGYTF

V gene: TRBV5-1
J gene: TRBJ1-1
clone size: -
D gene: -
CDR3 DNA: TGCGCCAGCAGCTTGGAGGGAGTTATGAACACTGAAGCTTTCTTT
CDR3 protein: CASSLEGVMNTEAFF

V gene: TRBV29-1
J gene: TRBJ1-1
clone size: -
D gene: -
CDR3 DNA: TGCAGCGTTTGTGGACTGGCGGGCACTGAAGCTTTCTTT
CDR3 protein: CSVCGLAGTEAFF

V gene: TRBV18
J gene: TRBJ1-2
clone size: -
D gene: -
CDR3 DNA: TGTGCCAGCTCACCAGGCGATAACTATGGCTACACCTTC
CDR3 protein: CASSPGDNYGYTF

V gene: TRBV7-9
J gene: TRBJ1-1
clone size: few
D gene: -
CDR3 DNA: TGTGCCAGCAGCGTAACGGGTGGGGACACTGAAGCTTTCTTT
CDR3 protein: CASSVTGGDTEAFF

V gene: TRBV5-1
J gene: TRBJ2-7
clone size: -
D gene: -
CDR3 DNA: TGCGCCAGCAGCAATTCAACAGGGACCTACGAGCAGTACTTC
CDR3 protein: CASSNSTGTYEQYF

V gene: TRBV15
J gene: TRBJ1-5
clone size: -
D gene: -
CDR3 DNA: TGTGCCACCAGCAGAGATCGCAATCAGCCCCAGCATTTT
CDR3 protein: CATSRDRNQPQHF

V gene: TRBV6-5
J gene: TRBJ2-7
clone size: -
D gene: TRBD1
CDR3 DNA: TGTGCCAGCAGAATCCTGACAGGGAACCCTGACGAGCAGTACTTC
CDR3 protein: CASRILTGNPDEQYF

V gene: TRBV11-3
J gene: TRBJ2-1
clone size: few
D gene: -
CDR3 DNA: TGTGCCAGCAGCCCCCGGACTGACACGTACAATGAGCAGTTCTTC
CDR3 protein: CASSPRTDTYNEQFF

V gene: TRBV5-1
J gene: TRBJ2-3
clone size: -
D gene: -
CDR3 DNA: TGCGCCAGCGGCCGAGACACAGATACGCAGTATTTT
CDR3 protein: CASGRDTDTQYF

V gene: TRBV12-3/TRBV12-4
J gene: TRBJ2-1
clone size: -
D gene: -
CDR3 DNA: TGTGCCACCTGGGCCGGGGGCAGCGTTGAGCAGTTCTTC
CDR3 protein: CATWAGGSVEQFF

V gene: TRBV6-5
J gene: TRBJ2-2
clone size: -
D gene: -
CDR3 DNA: TGTGCCAGCAGTTACTCAGGGCCCGGGGAGCTGTTTTTT
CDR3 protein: CASSYSGPGELFF

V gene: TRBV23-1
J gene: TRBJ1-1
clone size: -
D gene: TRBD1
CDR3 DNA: TGCGCCAGCAGTCCGGGACAGAGGAACACTGAAGCTTTCTTT
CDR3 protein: CASSPGQRNTEAFF

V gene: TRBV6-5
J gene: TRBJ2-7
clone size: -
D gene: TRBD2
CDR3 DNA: TGTGCCAGCAGGACAAAAGCGGGATCAGCCTACGAGCAGTACTTC
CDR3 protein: CASRTKAGSAYEQYF

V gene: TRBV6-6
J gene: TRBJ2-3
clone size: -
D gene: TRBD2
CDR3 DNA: TGTGCCAGCAGTCTGGAGGGGGGACTAGCGGGAGGGCCGAGCACAGATACGCAGTATTTT
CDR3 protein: CASSLEGGLAGGPSTDTQYF

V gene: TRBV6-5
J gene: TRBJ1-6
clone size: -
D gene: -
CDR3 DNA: TGTGCCAGCAGGACAGATTATAATTCACCCCTCCACTTT
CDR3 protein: CASRTDYNSPLHF

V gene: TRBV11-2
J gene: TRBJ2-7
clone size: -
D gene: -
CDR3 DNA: TGTGCCAGCAGCTCTAGCGTAAGACCCTACGAGCAGTACTTC
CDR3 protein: CASSSSVRPYEQYF

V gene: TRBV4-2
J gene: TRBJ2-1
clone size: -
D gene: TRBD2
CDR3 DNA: TGTGCCAGCAGCCAAGAGTTGAGCGGGGGGGCCCTGGGTGAGCAGTTCTTC
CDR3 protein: CASSQELSGGALGEQFF